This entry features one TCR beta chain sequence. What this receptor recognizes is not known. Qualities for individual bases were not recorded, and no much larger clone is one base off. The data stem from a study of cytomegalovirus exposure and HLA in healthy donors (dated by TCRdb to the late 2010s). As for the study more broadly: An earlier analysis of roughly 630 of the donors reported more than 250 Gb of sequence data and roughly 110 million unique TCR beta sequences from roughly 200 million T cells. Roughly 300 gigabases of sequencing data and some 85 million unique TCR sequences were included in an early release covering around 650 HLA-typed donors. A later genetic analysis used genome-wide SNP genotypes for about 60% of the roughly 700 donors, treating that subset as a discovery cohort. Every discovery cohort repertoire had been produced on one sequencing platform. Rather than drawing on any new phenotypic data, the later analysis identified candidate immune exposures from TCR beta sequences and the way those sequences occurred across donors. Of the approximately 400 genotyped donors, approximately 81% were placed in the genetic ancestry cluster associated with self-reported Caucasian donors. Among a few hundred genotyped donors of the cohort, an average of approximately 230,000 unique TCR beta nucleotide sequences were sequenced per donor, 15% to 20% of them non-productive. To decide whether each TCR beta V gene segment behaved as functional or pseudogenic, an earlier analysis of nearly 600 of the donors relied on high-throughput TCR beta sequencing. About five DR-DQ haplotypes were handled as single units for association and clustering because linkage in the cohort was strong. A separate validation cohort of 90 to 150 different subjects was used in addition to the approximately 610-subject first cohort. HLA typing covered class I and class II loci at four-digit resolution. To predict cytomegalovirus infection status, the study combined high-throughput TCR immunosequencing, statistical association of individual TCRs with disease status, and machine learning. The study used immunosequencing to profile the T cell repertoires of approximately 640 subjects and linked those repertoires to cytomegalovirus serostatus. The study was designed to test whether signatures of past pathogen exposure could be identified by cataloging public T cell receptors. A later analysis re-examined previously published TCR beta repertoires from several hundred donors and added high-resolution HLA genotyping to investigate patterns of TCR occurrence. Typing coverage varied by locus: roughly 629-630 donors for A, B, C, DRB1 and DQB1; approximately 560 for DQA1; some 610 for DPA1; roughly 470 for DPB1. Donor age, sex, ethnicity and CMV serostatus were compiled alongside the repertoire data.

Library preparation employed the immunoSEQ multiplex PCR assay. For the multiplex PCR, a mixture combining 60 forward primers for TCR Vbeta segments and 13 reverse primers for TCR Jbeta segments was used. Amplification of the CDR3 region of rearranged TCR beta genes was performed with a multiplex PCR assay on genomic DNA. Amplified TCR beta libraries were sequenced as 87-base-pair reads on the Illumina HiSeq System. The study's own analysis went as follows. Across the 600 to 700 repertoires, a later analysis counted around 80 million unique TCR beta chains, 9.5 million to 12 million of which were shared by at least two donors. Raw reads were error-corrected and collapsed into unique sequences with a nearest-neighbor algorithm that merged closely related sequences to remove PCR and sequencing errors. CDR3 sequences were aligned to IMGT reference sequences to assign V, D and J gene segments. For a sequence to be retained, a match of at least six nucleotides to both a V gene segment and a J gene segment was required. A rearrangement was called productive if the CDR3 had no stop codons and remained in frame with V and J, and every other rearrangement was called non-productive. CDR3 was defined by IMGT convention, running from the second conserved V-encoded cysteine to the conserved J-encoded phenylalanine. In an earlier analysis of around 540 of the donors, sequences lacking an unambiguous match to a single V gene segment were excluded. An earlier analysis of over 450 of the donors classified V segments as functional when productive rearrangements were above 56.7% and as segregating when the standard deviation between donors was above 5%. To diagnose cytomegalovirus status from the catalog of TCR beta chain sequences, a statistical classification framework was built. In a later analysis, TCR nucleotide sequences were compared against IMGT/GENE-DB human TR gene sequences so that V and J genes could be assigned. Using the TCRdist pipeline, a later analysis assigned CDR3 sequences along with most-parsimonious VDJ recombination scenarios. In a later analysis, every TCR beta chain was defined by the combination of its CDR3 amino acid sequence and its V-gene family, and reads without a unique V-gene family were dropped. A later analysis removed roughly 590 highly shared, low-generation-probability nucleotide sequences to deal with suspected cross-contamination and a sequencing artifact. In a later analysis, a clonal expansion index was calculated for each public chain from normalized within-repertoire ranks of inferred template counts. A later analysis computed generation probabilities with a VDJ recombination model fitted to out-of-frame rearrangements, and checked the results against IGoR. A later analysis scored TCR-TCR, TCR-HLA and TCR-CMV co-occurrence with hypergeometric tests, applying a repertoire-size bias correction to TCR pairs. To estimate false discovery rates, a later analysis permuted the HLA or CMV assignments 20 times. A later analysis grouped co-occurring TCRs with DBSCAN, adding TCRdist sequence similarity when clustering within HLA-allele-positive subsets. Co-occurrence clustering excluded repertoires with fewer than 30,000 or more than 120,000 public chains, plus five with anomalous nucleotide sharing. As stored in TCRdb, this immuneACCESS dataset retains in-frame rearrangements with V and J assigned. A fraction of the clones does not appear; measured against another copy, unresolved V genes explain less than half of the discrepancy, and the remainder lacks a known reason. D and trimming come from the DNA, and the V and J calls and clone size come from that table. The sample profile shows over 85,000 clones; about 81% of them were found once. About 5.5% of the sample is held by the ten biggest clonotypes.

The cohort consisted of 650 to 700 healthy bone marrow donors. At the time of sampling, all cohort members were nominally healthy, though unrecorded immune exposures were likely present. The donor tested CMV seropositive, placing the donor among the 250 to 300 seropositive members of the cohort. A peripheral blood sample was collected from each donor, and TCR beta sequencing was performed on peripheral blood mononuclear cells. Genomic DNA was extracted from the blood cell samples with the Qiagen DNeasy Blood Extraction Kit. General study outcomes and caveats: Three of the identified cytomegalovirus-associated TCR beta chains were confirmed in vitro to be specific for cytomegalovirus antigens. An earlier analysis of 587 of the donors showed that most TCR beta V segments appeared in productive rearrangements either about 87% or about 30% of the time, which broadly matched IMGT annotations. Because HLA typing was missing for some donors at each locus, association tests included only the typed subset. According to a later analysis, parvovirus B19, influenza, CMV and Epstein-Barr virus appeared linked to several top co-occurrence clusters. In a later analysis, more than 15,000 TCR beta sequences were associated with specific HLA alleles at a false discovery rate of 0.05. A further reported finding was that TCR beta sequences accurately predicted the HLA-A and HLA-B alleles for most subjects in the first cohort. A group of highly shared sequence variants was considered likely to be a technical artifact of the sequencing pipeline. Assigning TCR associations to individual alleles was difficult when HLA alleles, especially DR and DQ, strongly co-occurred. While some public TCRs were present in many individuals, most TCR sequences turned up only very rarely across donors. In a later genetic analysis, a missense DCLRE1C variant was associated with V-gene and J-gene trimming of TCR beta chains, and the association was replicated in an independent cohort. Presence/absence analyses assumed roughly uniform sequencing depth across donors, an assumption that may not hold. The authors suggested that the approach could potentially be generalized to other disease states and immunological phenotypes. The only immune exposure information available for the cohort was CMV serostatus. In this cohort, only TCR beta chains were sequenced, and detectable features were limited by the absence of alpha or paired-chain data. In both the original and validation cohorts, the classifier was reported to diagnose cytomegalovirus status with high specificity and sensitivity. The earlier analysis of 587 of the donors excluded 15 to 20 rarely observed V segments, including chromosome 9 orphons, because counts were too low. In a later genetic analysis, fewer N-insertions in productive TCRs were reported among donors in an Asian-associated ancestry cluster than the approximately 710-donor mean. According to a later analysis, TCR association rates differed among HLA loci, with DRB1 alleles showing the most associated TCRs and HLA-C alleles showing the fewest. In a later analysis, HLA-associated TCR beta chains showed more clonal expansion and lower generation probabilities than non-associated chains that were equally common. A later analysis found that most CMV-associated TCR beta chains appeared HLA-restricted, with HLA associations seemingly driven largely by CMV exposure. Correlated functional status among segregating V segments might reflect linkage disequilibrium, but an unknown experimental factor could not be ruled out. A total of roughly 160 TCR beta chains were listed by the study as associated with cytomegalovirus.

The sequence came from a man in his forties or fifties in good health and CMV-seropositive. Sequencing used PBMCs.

The encoded CDR3 is CASSLELGLAGHNEQFF. The bases read TGTGCCAGCAGCTTGGAGCTAGGACTAGCGGGGCACAATGAGCAGTTCTTC. The chain employs TRBV5-5 and TRBJ2-1, with 12 bases aligning to TRBD2. At the junction V is shortened by 0 bases and J by 5 bases; bases outside the gene matches: 6. CDR1 and CDR2 are drawn from the germline V gene (reference sequence): SGHKS, YYEKEE. The CDR3 goes from the cysteine to the phenylalanine over 17 residues. Only the CDR3 part of the read is kept: 51 bases, read in frame from the first base.